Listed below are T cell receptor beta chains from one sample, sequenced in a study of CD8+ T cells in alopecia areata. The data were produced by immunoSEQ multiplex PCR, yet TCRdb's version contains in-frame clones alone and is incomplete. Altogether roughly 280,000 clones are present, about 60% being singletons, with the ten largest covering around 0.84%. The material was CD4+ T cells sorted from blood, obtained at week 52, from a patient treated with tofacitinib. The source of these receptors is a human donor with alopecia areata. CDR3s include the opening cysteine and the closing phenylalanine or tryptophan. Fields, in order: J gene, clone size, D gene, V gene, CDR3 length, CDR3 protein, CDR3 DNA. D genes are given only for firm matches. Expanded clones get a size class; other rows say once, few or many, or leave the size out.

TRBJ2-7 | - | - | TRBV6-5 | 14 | CASNNRDRSYEQYF | TGTGCCAGCAATAACCGGGACCGTTCCTACGAGCAGTACTTC
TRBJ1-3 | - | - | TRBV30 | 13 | CAWSGDAGNTIYF | TGTGCCTGGAGCGGGGATGCGGGAAACACCATATATTTT
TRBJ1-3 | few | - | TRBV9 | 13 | CASSLGSENTIYF | TGTGCCAGCAGCCTCGGGTCGGAAAACACCATATATTTT
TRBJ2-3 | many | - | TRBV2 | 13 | CASREAGPDTQYF | TGTGCCAGCAGAGAGGCGGGCCCAGATACGCAGTATTTT
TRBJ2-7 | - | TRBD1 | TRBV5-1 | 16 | CASSLFATGGPHEQYF | TGCGCCAGCAGCTTGTTCGCGACAGGGGGTCCCCACGAGCAGTACTTC
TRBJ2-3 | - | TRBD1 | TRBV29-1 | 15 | CSVAKGQGITDTQYF | TGCAGCGTCGCGAAAGGACAGGGGATCACAGATACGCAGTATTTT
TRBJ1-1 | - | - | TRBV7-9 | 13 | CASSLALSEEPFF | TGTGCCAGCAGCTTAGCGCTCTCCGAGGAGCCTTTCTTT
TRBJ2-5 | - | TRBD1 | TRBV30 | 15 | CAWSTSTGGRETQYF | TGTGCCTGGAGTACATCGACAGGGGGCAGGGAGACCCAGTACTTC
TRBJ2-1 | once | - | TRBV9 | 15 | CASSVGTGWGNEQFF | TGTGCCAGCAGCGTAGGCACAGGGTGGGGCAATGAGCAGTTCTTC
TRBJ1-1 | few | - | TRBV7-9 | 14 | CASSLAGLNTEAFF | TGTGCCAGCAGCTTAGCAGGGTTGAACACTGAAGCTTTCTTT
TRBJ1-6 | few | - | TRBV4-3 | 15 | CASSQGQGGSSPLHF | TGCGCCAGCAGCCAAGGTCAGGGAGGGAGTTCACCCCTCCACTTT
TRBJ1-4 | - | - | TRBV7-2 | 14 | CASSLASGNEKLFF | TGTGCCAGCAGCTTAGCAAGCGGGAACGAAAAACTGTTTTTT
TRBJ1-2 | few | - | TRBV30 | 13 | CAWKHGFGYGYTF | TGTGCCTGGAAGCACGGGTTCGGCTATGGCTACACCTTC
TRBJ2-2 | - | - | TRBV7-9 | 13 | CASPPSPAGELFF | TGTGCGTCGCCACCCTCCCCCGCCGGGGAGCTGTTTTTT
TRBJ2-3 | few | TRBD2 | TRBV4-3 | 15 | CASSRGGEGADTQYF | TGCGCCAGCAGCCGCGGTGGGGAGGGCGCAGATACGCAGTATTTT
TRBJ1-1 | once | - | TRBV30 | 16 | CAWTQKGGSLNTEAFF | TGTGCCTGGACCCAAAAGGGGGGGAGTTTGAACACTGAAGCTTTCTTT
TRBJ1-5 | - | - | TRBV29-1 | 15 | CSVAGGAGSNQPQHF | TGCAGCGTTGCTGGGGGGGCAGGGAGCAATCAGCCCCAGCATTTT
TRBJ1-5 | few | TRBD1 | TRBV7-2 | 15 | CASSQGVGRGQPQHF | TGTGCCAGCAGCCAGGGGGTCGGCAGGGGTCAGCCCCAGCATTTT
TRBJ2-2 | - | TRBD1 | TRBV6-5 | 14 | CASSYWTGAGELFF | TGTGCCAGCAGTTACTGGACAGGGGCCGGGGAGCTGTTTTTT
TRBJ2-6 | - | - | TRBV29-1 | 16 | CSVEGRGLSGANVLTF | TGCAGCGTTGAAGGCAGGGGCCTCTCTGGGGCCAACGTCCTGACTTTC
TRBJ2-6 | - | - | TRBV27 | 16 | CASRRGPSSGANVLTF | TGTGCCAGCAGACGCGGGCCGTCCTCTGGGGCCAACGTCCTGACTTTC
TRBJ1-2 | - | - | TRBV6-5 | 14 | CASSTWAGNYGYTF | TGTGCCAGCTCCACCTGGGCGGGGAACTATGGCTACACCTTC
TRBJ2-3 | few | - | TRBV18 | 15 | CASSPLGGYGDTQYF | TGTGCCAGCTCCCCCCTGGGCGGGTACGGAGATACGCAGTATTTT
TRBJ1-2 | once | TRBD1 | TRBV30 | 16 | CAWSADPTGTGYGYTF | TGTGCCTGGAGTGCCGATCCGACCGGGACAGGCTATGGCTACACCTTC
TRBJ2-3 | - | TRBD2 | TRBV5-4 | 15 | CASSLVAGSTDTQYF | TGTGCCAGCAGCTTGGTAGCGGGTAGCACAGATACGCAGTATTTT
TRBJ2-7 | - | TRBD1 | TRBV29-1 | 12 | CSGRQGSYEQYF | TGCAGCGGGCGACAGGGGTCATACGAGCAGTACTTC
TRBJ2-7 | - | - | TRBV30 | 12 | CAWNSDYYEQYF | TGTGCCTGGAATTCCGATTACTACGAGCAGTACTTC
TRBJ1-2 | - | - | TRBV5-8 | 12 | CASSRARDGYTF | TGTGCCAGCAGCCGAGCCAGGGATGGCTACACCTTC
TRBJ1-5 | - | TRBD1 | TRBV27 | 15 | CASSSDRGSNQPQHF | TGTGCCAGCAGCTCTGACAGGGGAAGCAATCAGCCCCAGCATTTT
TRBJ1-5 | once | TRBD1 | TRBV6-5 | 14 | CASRRTGNNQPQHF | TGTGCCAGCAGACGGACAGGGAACAATCAGCCCCAGCATTTT
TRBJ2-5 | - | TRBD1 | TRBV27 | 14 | CASSRDRSGETQYF | TGTGCCAGCAGCCGGGACAGGTCAGGAGAGACCCAGTACTTC
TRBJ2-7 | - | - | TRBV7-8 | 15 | CASSPGLLDPYEQYF | TGTGCCAGCAGCCCCGGCCTCCTAGACCCCTACGAGCAGTACTTC
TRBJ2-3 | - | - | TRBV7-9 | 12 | CASSLTADTQYF | TGTGCCAGCAGCTTGACGGCAGATACGCAGTATTTT
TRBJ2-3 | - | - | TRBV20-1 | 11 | CSGEIVDTQYF | TGCAGTGGGGAGATAGTGGATACGCAGTATTTT
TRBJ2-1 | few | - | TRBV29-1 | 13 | CSVEDLQGHEQFF | TGCAGCGTTGAAGATCTACAGGGTCATGAGCAGTTCTTC
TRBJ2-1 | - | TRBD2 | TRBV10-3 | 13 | CAISPGTSYEQFF | TGTGCCATCAGTCCCGGGACTAGCTATGAGCAGTTCTTC
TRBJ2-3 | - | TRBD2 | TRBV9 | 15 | CASSVGSSGSTSQYF | TGTGCCAGCAGCGTAGGTTCTAGCGGGAGTACCTCGCAGTATTTT
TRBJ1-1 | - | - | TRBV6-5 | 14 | CASTNPIFNTEAFF | TGTGCCAGCACTAATCCAATATTCAACACTGAAGCTTTCTTT
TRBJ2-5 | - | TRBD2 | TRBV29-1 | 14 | CSVLSGGGRVDQYF | TGCAGCGTTCTCTCGGGAGGGGGAAGAGTAGACCAGTACTTC
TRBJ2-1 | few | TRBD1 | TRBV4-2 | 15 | CASSQLEGAGGEQFF | TGTGCCAGCAGCCAATTAGAGGGGGCCGGTGGTGAGCAGTTCTTC
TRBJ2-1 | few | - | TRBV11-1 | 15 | CASSPMGMVGNEQFF | TGTGCCAGCAGCCCCATGGGTATGGTGGGCAATGAGCAGTTCTTC
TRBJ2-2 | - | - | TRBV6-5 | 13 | CASASAPAGELFF | TGTGCCAGCGCTTCCGCCCCGGCCGGGGAGCTGTTTTTT
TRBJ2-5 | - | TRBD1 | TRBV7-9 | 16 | CASSLGQGASMETQYF | TGTGCCAGCAGCTTAGGACAGGGGGCAAGTATGGAGACCCAGTACTTC
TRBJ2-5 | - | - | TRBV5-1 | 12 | CASSPGRVDLYF | TGCGCCAGCAGCCCCGGTAGGGTGGACCTTTACTTC